This TCR beta chain was sequenced for a study of cytomegalovirus exposure and HLA in healthy donors. The study, taken as a whole, reports: Most sequenced TCRs were rare (though some public TCRs occurred in many donors). TCR beta chains numbering roughly 150 were designated cytomegalovirus-associated. Researchers had no immune exposure information except CMV serostatus available. There were several of the most significant clusters that appeared linked to common viral pathogens in a later analysis.

Comments on this clone: Its antigen is still unknown.

Vbeta (60) and Jbeta (13) primers were used in the PCR. TCRdb's table, derived via immunoSEQ multiplex PCR, lists solely in-frame clones and lacks some. The sample includes around 100,000 clones, around 80% of them seen just once. The CDR3 consists of 15 residues. Germline V gene sequence: CDR1 SNHLY, CDR2 FYNNEI. The chain joins TRBV2 to TRBJ2-5; 9 positions agree with TRBD2. The end of the DNA aligns better with TRBJ2-7, so the J call may be wrong. The specimen was PBMCs. The sequence was obtained from a woman aged 40 to 55 in good health and CMV-seronegative. The DNA of the CDR3 is TGTGCCAGCAGGATGACCAATAGCGGGAGCCTCGAGCAGTACTTC. The encoded protein is CASRMTNSGSLEQYF.